Each of the 4 T cell receptor beta chains below was sequenced from the same sample in a study of cytomegalovirus exposure and HLA in healthy donors. The primer mix had 60 Vbeta and 13 Jbeta primers. Profiling relied on immunoSEQ multiplex PCR, and the TCRdb table lists in-frame clones only, not all of them. The sample holds some 140,000 clones; roughly 75% are singletons and the top ten take approximately 4.3%. Sequenced sample: PBMCs. These receptors all stem from a man aged 25-45 years in good health.

V is TRBV4-1 and J is TRBJ1-2; no clear D. Germline V gives CDR1 MGHRA, CDR2 YSYEKL. Trimming took off 0 bases at V and 3 bases at J, with 8 bases between the two ends. The CDR3 consists of 14 residues. The CDR3 nucleotides read TGCGCCAGCAGCCAAGATAACAGCTACTATGGCTACACCTTC. It is translated as CASSQDNSYYGYTF.

This clone showed up just a few times. The genes are TRBV7-9 and TRBJ2-1; D may be TRBD2 (7 bases). The CDR3 totals 16 residues. V lost 5 bases, J lost 4 bases, and 18 bases lay in between. Germline-derived CDR1 and CDR2 are SEHNR and FQNEAQ (reference sequence). The CDR3 spells CASSPPGGGAYNEQFF. CDR3 coding DNA: TGTGCCAGCAGCCCCCCGGGCGGGGGCGCTTACAATGAGCAGTTCTTC.

A single count supports this clone. This chain connects TRBV14 to TRBJ2-7; D is perhaps TRBD2 (6 bases). Trimming stripped 4 bases from V and 2 bases from J, with 27 bases between. CDR1 is SGHDN, CDR2 FVKESK, per germline. The CDR3 is 19 residues long. The CDR3 nucleotides are TGTGCCAGCAGCCGGGCGGGACTCCTTAAACGGGACCGGCCCTACGAGCAGTACTTC. Amino acid sequence: CASSRAGLLKRDRPYEQYF.

The V call is TRBV25-1, the J call TRBJ2-2; TRBD1 agrees at 10 bases. Germline loops: CDR1 MGHDK, CDR2 SYGVNS. With 3 bases clipped from V and 7 bases from J, the junction kept 5 bases outside the gene matches. The CDR3 consists of 15 residues. The CDR3 here is CASSDRQGAGGELFF. In DNA form, the CDR3 reads TGTGCCAGCAGTGATCGACAGGGGGCTGGCGGGGAGCTGTTTTTT.